This record covers a single T cell receptor (beta chain). Its antigen is undetermined. CDR1 and CDR2 (germline): SGHRS, YFSETQ. This CDR3 is 13 amino acids long. The V gene end was trimmed by 4 bases and the J gene end by 3 bases; junction bases not matched to a gene: 3. The data belong to a study of a mutant IDH1 vaccine in newly diagnosed glioma. About the research overall: Either 4-6 weeks after radiotherapy alone or alongside temozolomide, vaccination was begun. Receipt of radiotherapy, temozolomide, or both preceded the study, and most received both.

Time point defined: week 47, end of study. All doses held 300 ug of mutant IDH1 20-mer peptide, with topical imiquimod. The donor cohort comprised cases of new WHO grade 3 or 4 IDH1-mutant, ATRX-lost astrocytoma. Sequenced by immunoSEQ multiplex PCR; TCRdb stores in-frame clones only, minus some. The data show about 54,000 clones, roughly four fifths seen once. The source of this sequence is a woman in her forties or fifties with glioma. This chain uses TRBV5-1 with TRBJ1-1; 7 nucleotides agree with TRBD1. Here the sequenced sample was PBMCs, taken from a glioma patient whose treatment included an IDH1 peptide vaccine. CDR3 nucleotides: TGCGCCAGCAGCACAACAGGGGACACTGAAGCTTTCTTT. Protein: CASSTTGDTEAFF.